The rows below give T cell receptor beta chains drawn from one sample of a study of blood T cell repertoires in COVID-19. The protocol was immunoSEQ multiplex PCR, while the TCRdb copy is restricted to in-frame clones and leaves out a portion. The sample lists 40,000 to 55,000 clones; approximately 82% were seen once. Specimen: peripheral blood. The receptors were gathered from a human donor in a cohort sampled during active COVID-19. Both conserved end residues are part of each CDR3. D genes are given only for firm matches. Some rows mark clone size as missing; the rest say once, few, many or name a class of expanded clone.

j_call clone_size d_call v_call cdr3_aa cdr3_nt
TRBJ1-2 . TRBD1 TRBV27 CASSFHRGQVYGYTF TGTGCCAGCAGTTTCCACAGGGGGCAGGTCTATGGCTACACCTTC
TRBJ1-1 . TRBD1 TRBV2 CASSEGTGGITEAFF TGTGCCAGCAGTGAAGGGACAGGGGGTATAACTGAAGCTTTCTTT
TRBJ2-7 . TRBD2 TRBV7-8 CASSSGLAGGALYEQYF TGTGCCAGCAGCTCAGGACTAGCGGGAGGCGCTTTGTACGAGCAGTACTTC
TRBJ2-7 . TRBD1 TRBV11-3 CASSFSGQGMNEQYF TGTGCCAGCAGCTTTTCGGGACAGGGGATGAACGAGCAGTACTTC
TRBJ2-7 . TRBD1 TRBV9 CASSVGGGAYEQYF TGTGCCAGCAGCGTAGGAGGGGGCGCCTACGAGCAGTACTTC
TRBJ2-2 . TRBD2 TRBV7-2 CASSFRLAGGTGELFF TGTGCCAGCAGCTTTAGACTAGCGGGAGGCACCGGGGAGCTGTTTTTT
TRBJ2-3 . TRBD2 TRBV7-2 CASRPGTSGSVPDTQYF TGTGCCAGCAGACCTGGGACTAGCGGGAGTGTCCCAGATACGCAGTATTTT
TRBJ2-1 . . TRBV5-1 CASTLNPDSYNEQFF TGCGCCAGCACCCTTAACCCGGACAGCTACAATGAGCAGTTCTTC
TRBJ1-2 . . TRBV5-1 CASSLAGDSYGYTF TGCGCCAGCAGCTTGGCCGGGGATAGCTATGGCTACACCTTC
TRBJ2-2 . TRBD2 TRBV4-3 CASSQETGTSYAGELFF TGCGCCAGCAGCCAAGAAACCGGGACTAGCTACGCCGGGGAGCTGTTTTTT
TRBJ2-7 . . TRBV27 CASSLSIPGQAYEQYF TGTGCCAGCAGTTTATCGATCCCGGGACAAGCCTACGAGCAGTACTTC
TRBJ1-1 . . TRBV29-1 CSVLKGGVGTEAFF TGCAGCGTCCTGAAGGGAGGGGTAGGCACTGAAGCTTTCTTT
TRBJ2-3 . TRBD2 TRBV7-2 CASSLEAGGIADTQYF TGTGCCAGCAGCTTAGAGGCGGGAGGGATTGCAGATACGCAGTATTTT
TRBJ2-7 . TRBD2 TRBV7-2 CASSPSRGLAGGPEQYF TGTGCCAGCAGCCCATCCAGAGGACTAGCGGGAGGGCCCGAGCAGTACTTC
TRBJ1-2 . . TRBV25-1 CASSDQGNRGYTF TGTGCCAGCAGTGACCAGGGGAATCGTGGCTACACCTTC
TRBJ2-5 . TRBD1 TRBV28 CASSRRGTGLETQYF TGTGCCAGCAGTCGCCGGGGGACAGGGTTAGAGACCCAGTACTTC
TRBJ1-6 once . TRBV2 CASGAATGNSPLHF TGTGCCAGCGGGGCGGCGACAGGAAATTCACCCCTCCACTTT
TRBJ1-2 . . TRBV30 CAWARIRAGYTF TGTGCCTGGGCGCGGATCAGGGCTGGCTACACCTTC
TRBJ1-1 . TRBD1 TRBV5-4 CASSRPTGGNTEAFF TGTGCCAGCAGCAGACCGACAGGGGGGAACACTGAAGCTTTCTTT
TRBJ2-7 . TRBD1 TRBV4-1 CASSQDPPTRTGEHEQYF TGCGCCAGCAGCCAAGATCCCCCTACCAGGACAGGGGAGCACGAGCAGTACTTC
TRBJ2-7 . TRBD1 TRBV25-1 CASTLTGSEQYF TGTGCCAGCACCCTGACAGGGTCCGAGCAGTACTTC
TRBJ1-3 . . TRBV3-1/TRBV3-2 CASSPGGGPGNTIYF TGTGCCAGCAGCCCGGGGGGGGGCCCTGGAAACACCATATATTTT
TRBJ2-7 . TRBD2 TRBV25-1 CASQGLAGHSYEQYF TGTGCCAGCCAGGGACTAGCGGGTCACTCCTACGAGCAGTACTTC
TRBJ1-2 . . TRBV28 CASSLLHRANYGYTF TGTGCCAGCAGTTTATTGCACAGGGCGAACTATGGCTACACCTTC
TRBJ2-3 . . TRBV11-3 CASSIQGRGYTQYF TGTGCCAGCAGCATACAGGGAAGGGGGTATACGCAGTATTTT
TRBJ1-5 . TRBD1 TRBV20-1 CSASRGQDGNSNQPQHF TGCAGTGCTAGTCGTGGACAGGATGGGAATAGCAATCAGCCCCAGCATTTT
TRBJ1-1 . TRBD1 TRBV28 CASSPGTGAEAFF TGTGCCAGCAGTCCCGGGACAGGGGCCGAAGCTTTCTTT
TRBJ2-5 . . TRBV6-2/TRBV6-3 CASSYSKVAEGRETQYF TGTGCCAGCAGTTACTCGAAGGTAGCGGAAGGGAGAGAGACCCAGTACTTC
TRBJ2-3 . . TRBV29-1 CSAQGVTDTQYF TGCAGCGCTCAGGGCGTTACAGATACGCAGTATTTT
TRBJ2-1 . . TRBV5-6 CASSFYESLGSGEQFF TGTGCCAGCAGTTTTTACGAATCCCTAGGATCCGGGGAGCAGTTCTTC
TRBJ1-1 . . TRBV3-1/TRBV3-2 CASSLGQANTEAFF TGTGCCAGCAGCCTTGGACAAGCGAACACTGAAGCTTTCTTT
TRBJ2-5 . TRBD2 TRBV6-5 CAAAPRTAGGETQYF TGTGCCGCCGCCCCGAGGACAGCGGGAGGTGAGACCCAGTACTTC
TRBJ2-7 . TRBD2 TRBV4-2 CASSQEGLAAGGYEQYF TGTGCCAGCAGCCAAGAGGGACTAGCGGCAGGGGGGTACGAGCAGTACTTC
TRBJ1-6 . . TRBV5-4 CASSDRGRDSPLHF TGTGCCAGCAGCGATAGGGGAAGGGATTCACCCCTCCACTTT
TRBJ1-3 . . TRBV5-8 CASSFKQTRTANTIYF TGTGCCAGCAGCTTTAAACAGACAAGAACGGCAAACACCATATATTTT
TRBJ2-6 . . TRBV6-2/TRBV6-3 CASSYDTLSSGANVLTF TGTGCCAGCAGTTACGACACACTGAGCTCTGGGGCCAACGTCCTGACTTTC
TRBJ2-1 few TRBD2 TRBV7-2 CASSLVKREGDNEQFF TGTGCCAGCAGCTTAGTAAAGAGGGAGGGTGACAATGAGCAGTTCTTC
TRBJ1-4 . . TRBV24-1 CATSDAGTTNEKLFF TGTGCCACCAGTGATGCAGGGACAACTAATGAAAAACTGTTTTTT